The 2 T cell receptor beta chains below were found in one sample sequenced in a study of T cells in localized non-small cell lung cancer. Only in-frame clones appear in the TCRdb table, and some are missing; sequencing was by immunoSEQ multiplex PCR. The sample has about 33,000 clones; 80% to 90% are singletons. The source material was peripheral blood, sampled before any cancer treatment. Receptors originate from a male donor aged 60 or older with stage III lung adenocarcinoma.

This clone was seen once. The chain carries TRBV7-9 and TRBJ2-3; no definite D call. Germline V gene lookup returns CDR1 SEHNR and CDR2 FQNEAQ (reference sequence). This CDR3 comprises 15 residues. V lost 2 bases and J lost 0, with 9 bases in between. CDR3 in amino acids: CASSLHGSSTDTQYF. CDR3 bases: TGTGCCAGCAGCTTACATGGATCTAGCACAGATACGCAGTATTTT.

This chain joins TRBV6-1 and TRBJ2-4; 8 nucleotides align to TRBD1. The V gene end was trimmed by 4 bases and the J gene end by 1 base; junction bases not matched to a gene: 3. Germline V lookup: CDR1 MNHNS, CDR2 SASEGT. This CDR3 has 15 amino acids. The CDR3 reads CASSVQGAAKNIQYF. The DNA for the CDR3 is TGTGCCAGCAGTGTGCAGGGGGCGGCCAAAAACATTCAGTACTTC.